This TCR beta chain was sequenced for a study of shared clonotypes between healthy human individuals. Study-wide results and limits: Sampling used blood alone; tissue repertoires probably differ. Generally, estimated richness proved larger in naive subsets than it did in memory subsets.

The CDR3 loop spans 12 amino acids. The V and J ends lost 4 bases and 11 bases respectively, with 12 bases between them. Germline CDR1 is MNHNS and CDR2 is SASEGT. In the case of this clone: The antigen remains unidentified.

This table comes from immunoSEQ multiplex PCR, and its TCRdb copy is limited to in-frame clones, with some not included. The sample records some 2,100,000 clones, almost 96% being singletons. The V and J genes are TRBV6-1 and TRBJ2-1, with D possibly being TRBD1 or TRBD2 (5 bases each). Sequencing input: naive CD4+ T cells sorted from blood. Subset reported: CD45RA+ positively selected. This TCR derives from a man aged 18 to 30 in good health. CDR3 residues: CASSGDPSKQFF. CDR3 sequence (DNA): TGTGCCAGCAGTGGGGACCCCTCTAAGCAGTTCTTC.